This is a list of T cell receptor beta chains from one sample in a study of T cells in Graves' hyperthyroidism and ophthalmopathy. TCRdb reprocessed the multiplex PCR reads with MiXCR, giving one entry per CDR3 protein. Of 250,000 or so distinct CDR3 sequences in the sample, roughly 15% were seen once. Sequenced sample: blood. These receptors came from a woman aged 40 to 55 with Graves' hyperthyroidism that later progressed to Graves' ophthalmopathy. CDR3s include the opening cysteine and the closing phenylalanine or tryptophan. D genes are given only for firm matches. Only some rows state a clone size, as once, few, many or a class for expanded clones.

V gene	J gene	D gene	clone size	CDR3 DNA	CDR3 protein
TRBV6-1	TRBJ2-3	TRBD2	many	TGTGCCAGCACTACCTCGGCGGGAGGACCTCGCACAGATACGCAGTATTTT	CASTTSAGGPRTDTQYF
TRBV5-1	TRBJ2-3	TRBD2	many	TGCGCCAGCAGCTTGGCTAGCGGGATCACAGATACGCAGTATTTT	CASSLASGITDTQYF
TRBV30	TRBJ2-1	-	many	TGTGCCTGGAAGTCGTACTACAATGAGCAGTTCTTC	CAWKSYYNEQFF
TRBV10-3	TRBJ2-5	-	few	TGTGCCATCAGTGACCCGGGAGTGACCCAGTACTTC	CAISDPGVTQYF
TRBV5-1	TRBJ2-3	TRBD1	many	TGCGCCAGCAGCACCACAGGGGACGTTTCCGATACGCAGTATTTT	CASSTTGDVSDTQYF
TRBV25-1	TRBJ2-5	-	many	TGTGCCAGCAGTGAGGGTAGCGGCCAAGAGACCCAGTACTTC	CASSEGSGQETQYF
TRBV9	TRBJ2-1	TRBD2	-	TGTGCCAGCAGCGCACGCGGGAGGGAACCCTACAATGAGCAGTTCTTC	CASSARGREPYNEQFF
TRBV2	TRBJ2-5	TRBD2	many	TGTGCCGGCCGAACTAGCGGGAGAGCCCGGGAGACCCAGTACTTC	CAGRTSGRARETQYF
TRBV30	TRBJ1-6	-	many	TGTGCCTGGAGTGTGGGCACAGGTCTTTCACCCCTCCACTTT	CAWSVGTGLSPLHF
TRBV4-1	TRBJ2-7	-	-	TGCGCCAGCAGCCAAGGAGCTGCGGCCTCCTACGAGCAGTACTTC	CASSQGAAASYEQYF
TRBV28	TRBJ1-1	-	many	TGTGCCAGCAGTTTAAGATATGTCGACACTGAAGCTTTCTTT	CASSLRYVDTEAFF
TRBV28	TRBJ2-7	-	many	TGTGCCAGCAGCTCAGTCGTCGGGATAACGGACGAGCAGTACTTC	CASSSVVGITDEQYF
TRBV4-2	TRBJ2-1	TRBD2	many	TGTGCCAGCAGCCGGGGGACTAGCGGGAGATTTAATGAGCAGTTCTTC	CASSRGTSGRFNEQFF
TRBV6-1	TRBJ1-4	-	many	TGTGCCAGCAGGGAGACGAGTTTCCCCCCGGGTGAAAAACTGTTTTTT	CASRETSFPPGEKLFF
TRBV28	TRBJ1-2	-	many	TGTGCCAGCGGGATCAGGGCCCCCTATGGCTACACCTTC	CASGIRAPYGYTF
TRBV5-1	TRBJ2-3	-	many	TGCGCCAGCAGCATGACGCGCACGGTATTAGATACGCAGTATTTT	CASSMTRTVLDTQYF
TRBV4-2	TRBJ1-6	-	many	TGTGCCAGCAGCCAGACTACAGTCGCCGCGGGGTCACCCCTCCACTTT	CASSQTTVAAGSPLHF
TRBV18	TRBJ1-1	-	-	TGTGCCAGCGCTATACGGGGAGGGGAAGCTTTCTTT	CASAIRGGEAFF
TRBV25-1	TRBJ2-1	-	many	TGTGCCAGCAGTGACAACCCCCCTTACAATGAGCAGTTCTTC	CASSDNPPYNEQFF
TRBV6-5	TRBJ2-7	-	many	TGTGCCAGCAGTTCCTCCCCCGGCAGGGACGAGCAGTACTTC	CASSSSPGRDEQYF
TRBV7-9	TRBJ1-1	-	many	TGTGCCAGCAGCTTAGCGGTAGCATCGGGGGGTGAAGCTTTCTTT	CASSLAVASGGEAFF
TRBV28	TRBJ2-3	TRBD2	many	TGTGCCAGCAGTTTAGATCCCCCACTAGCGGGAGGGCCTACAGATACGCAGTATTTT	CASSLDPPLAGGPTDTQYF
TRBV4-1	TRBJ2-7	TRBD1	many	TGCGCCAGCAGTCTTGCCGGGACAGGGCCCTACGAGCAGTACTTC	CASSLAGTGPYEQYF
TRBV10-2	TRBJ2-7	-	-	TGCGCCAGCACTCCCCGCGGCCCCCCGGGAGAGCAGTACTTC	CASTPRGPPGEQYF
TRBV27	TRBJ2-1	-	many	TGTGCCAGCAGCCCGCCGGGCACAGAGCAGTTCTTC	CASSPPGTEQFF
TRBV19	TRBJ1-5	-	few	TGTGCCAGTAATTCCCAACTCAATCAGCCCCAGCATTTT	CASNSQLNQPQHF
TRBV9	TRBJ1-2	-	many	TGTGCCAGCAGCTCGAACAACCGAGGTGGTTATGGCTACACCTTC	CASSSNNRGGYGYTF
TRBV5-1	TRBJ2-5	TRBD2	many	TGCGCCAGCAGTACCGGGACTAAACAAGAGACCCAGTACTTC	CASSTGTKQETQYF
TRBV4-1	TRBJ2-5	-	many	TGCGCCAGCAGCCAAACCCAAAACGTTCTAGAGACCCAGTACTTC	CASSQTQNVLETQYF
TRBV20-1	TRBJ1-4	-	many	TGCAGTGCTACTGTCTGGAGGGGAAATGAAAAACTGTTTTTT	CSATVWRGNEKLFF
TRBV7-2	TRBJ2-7	TRBD2	many	TGTGCCAGCAGCCGGACTAGCGGAGTCTATGTGCAGTACTTC	CASSRTSGVYVQYF
TRBV3-1	TRBJ2-1	-	many	TGTGCCAGCAGCCACGTGGGGAAAACAATATACAATGAGCAGTTCTTC	CASSHVGKTIYNEQFF
TRBV3-1	TRBJ1-1	-	many	TGTGCCAGCAGGGGAGCGGGATCTGGCACTGAAGCTTTCTTT	CASRGAGSGTEAFF
TRBV12-3/TRBV12-4	TRBJ2-2	-	many	TGTGCCAGCAGTTCCCTCCTCTACGTGACTATACGAGGGGACACCGGGGAGCTGTTTTTT	CASSSLLYVTIRGDTGELFF
TRBV5-4	TRBJ2-2	-	-	TGTGCCAGCAGCGGCGCCGGAAAGAACACCGGGGAGCTGTTTTTT	CASSGAGKNTGELFF
TRBV28	TRBJ1-1	-	many	TGTGCCAGCAGTTTAATGGTCAGGGGAAGCACTGAAGCTTTCTTT	CASSLMVRGSTEAFF
TRBV14	TRBJ2-3	TRBD2	many	TGTGCCAGCAGCCTCTTGGGACTACTCACAGATACGCAGTATTTT	CASSLLGLLTDTQYF
TRBV27	TRBJ2-7	-	many	TGTGCCAGCAGGGGGCTAGCCTACGAGCAGTACTTC	CASRGLAYEQYF
TRBV11-2	TRBJ2-1	TRBD2	many	TGTGCCAGCAGCACGGGACTAGCAAATGAGCAGTTCTTC	CASSTGLANEQFF
TRBV20-1	TRBJ2-1	-	many	TGCAGTGCTAGAGTCGCCGGACAACACTTGATCAATGAGCAGTTCTTC	CSARVAGQHLINEQFF
TRBV18	TRBJ2-7	-	few	TGTGCCAGCTCACAGAACAGGCCGGGTAAGAACGAGCAGTACTTC	CASSQNRPGKNEQYF
TRBV12-3/TRBV12-4	TRBJ1-1	-	many	TGTGCCAGCAGTCAAATACAGGGAACTGAAGCTTTCTTT	CASSQIQGTEAFF
TRBV28	TRBJ1-5	-	many	TGTGCCAGCAGTAGGGACCGTAGCAATCAGCCCCAGCATTTT	CASSRDRSNQPQHF
TRBV11-2	TRBJ2-2	-	many	TGTGCCAGCAGCTTAGGGATGAACACCGGGGAGCTGTTTTTT	CASSLGMNTGELFF
TRBV15	TRBJ2-7	TRBD1	-	TGTGCCACCAGCCCCGACAGGGGGAGGACCTCCTACGAGCAGTACTTC	CATSPDRGRTSYEQYF
TRBV7-9	TRBJ2-5	-	few	TGTGCCAGCAGCCCGAGGCCAAGGGCCGGTGAGACCCAGTACTTC	CASSPRPRAGETQYF
TRBV7-9	TRBJ1-4	-	-	TGTGCCAGCAGCTCGCTCATACGACAGGCCTTACTTGCAACTAATGAAAAACTGTTTTTT	CASSSLIRQALLATNEKLFF
TRBV5-1	TRBJ2-2	TRBD2	many	TGCGCCAGCAGGCAGACTAGCGGGACGAACACCGGGGAGCTGTTTTTT	CASRQTSGTNTGELFF
TRBV7-2	TRBJ2-6	TRBD2	many	TGTGCCAGCAGCTTAAGACAGGCTATCCTAGCGGGGGGGGCCAACGTCCTGACTTTC	CASSLRQAILAGGANVLTF
TRBV2	TRBJ2-3	-	many	TGTGCCAGCAGTGTACGGGTGGAGGATACGCAGTATTTT	CASSVRVEDTQYF
TRBV7-8	TRBJ1-4	-	many	TGTGCCAGCAGCACCGACCCTTGGCAGGGAATTGAAAAACTGTTTTTT	CASSTDPWQGIEKLFF
TRBV28	TRBJ2-7	-	many	TGTGCCAGCCTCGGGCTAGTCCCCTACGAGCAGTACTTC	CASLGLVPYEQYF
TRBV29-1	TRBJ2-3	-	many	TGCAGCGTTGACCTCGGGATTTTCACAGATACGCAGTATTTT	CSVDLGIFTDTQYF
TRBV29-1	TRBJ2-1	-	many	TGCAGCGGGGAGAGGAGCTCCTACAATGAGCAGTTCTTC	CSGERSSYNEQFF
TRBV2	TRBJ2-7	-	many	TGTGCCAGCAATGGGATAATGATGGGCGAGCAGTACTTC	CASNGIMMGEQYF
TRBV12-3/TRBV12-4	TRBJ2-6	TRBD2	-	TGTGCCAGCAGTTCCTGGAGCGGGAGGGCTGGGGCCAACGTCCTGACTTTC	CASSSWSGRAGANVLTF
TRBV7-8	TRBJ2-1	TRBD2	many	TGTGCCAGCAGCTTAGTGGGGACTAGCGGGAGGGCCGACAATGAGCAGTTCTTC	CASSLVGTSGRADNEQFF
TRBV12-3/TRBV12-4	TRBJ1-1	-	many	TGTGCCAGCACCCGTCTGACGGGGAACACTGAAGCTTTCTTT	CASTRLTGNTEAFF